This entry features one T cell receptor (beta chain) sequence. Its antigen is undetermined. CDR3 length equals 18 residues. V was clipped by 3 bases and J by 4 bases, with 24 bases between them. CDR1 and CDR2 from the germline V gene are DFQATT and SNEGSKA (reference sequence). This sample was taken from a study of blood T cells in healthy people across ages. Study observations and caveats: When one million T cells were used, diversity estimates were thought to be underestimates. Among long-lived donors, naive CD4+ cells were more numerous and diversity higher than in aged donors.

A second PCR, run for 7 to 11 cycles, used a sample-barcoded 5' primer plus a J-beta primer mix. Sequencing of every sample gave 2.5 million or more CDR3-containing paired-end reads. Each CDR3 protein gets one entry after TCRdb re-called the 5' RACE reads with MiXCR. The table shows 1.6 million or so distinct CDR3 sequences, with about 31% occurring only once. A minimum of 6 million PBMCs was isolated per sample. The sequence was collected from a woman aged 25 to 39 in good health. The gene calls are TRBV20-1 and TRBJ1-4; possible D gene TRBD1, 5 bases. The specimen was blood. This chain's CDR3 is CSASMGPEGVSHNEKLFF. The CDR3 bases are TGCAGTGCTAGTATGGGCCCTGAAGGGGTGTCCCATAATGAAAAACTGTTTTTT.